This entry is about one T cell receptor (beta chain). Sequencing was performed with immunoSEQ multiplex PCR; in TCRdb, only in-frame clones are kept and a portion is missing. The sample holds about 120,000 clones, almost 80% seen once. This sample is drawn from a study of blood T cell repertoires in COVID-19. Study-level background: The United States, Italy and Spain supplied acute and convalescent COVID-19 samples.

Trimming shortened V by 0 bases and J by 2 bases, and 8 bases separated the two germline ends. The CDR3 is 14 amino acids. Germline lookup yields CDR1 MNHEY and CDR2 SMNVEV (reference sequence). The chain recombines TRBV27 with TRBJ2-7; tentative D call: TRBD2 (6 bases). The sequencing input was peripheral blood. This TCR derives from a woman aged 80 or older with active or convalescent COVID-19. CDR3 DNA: TGTGCCAGCAGTTTATCCGGGACTGCCTACGAGCAGTACTTC. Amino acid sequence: CASSLSGTAYEQYF.